This T cell receptor beta chain was captured in a study of blood T cell repertoires in COVID-19 (dated by TCRdb to 2018 to 2021). Background on the whole study: Samples from collaborators originated in the United States, Italy and Spain and spanned both the acute and convalescent phases of COVID-19. The prospective study material was composed of cDNA or gDNA derived from T cells, B-cell-depleted T cells, or PBMCs. Deeply sampled blood TCRbeta repertoires from subjects exposed to, actively infected with, or recovered from COVID-19 were included in the dataset. The repertoires were released in a freely available public database intended as a resource for research on the immune response to SARS-CoV-2. The samples were drawn from the first 160 participants of the ongoing ImmuneRACE study and from 950 to 1,500 subjects provided by 6 global collaborators. A de-identified subject ID, COVID-19 status, age in years and sex were almost always included in the sample metadata. Where HLA class I and class II types were available, the types were taken from metadata supplied by the sample provider, not from assay-based typing. Overall study results and their limits: The amount of clinical and demographic metadata varied by source and participant and was provided uncurated.

Collaborating institutions collected whole blood in K2EDTA tubes following their own protocols. Collaborator samples were shipped for TCRbeta analysis as frozen whole blood, isolated PBMCs, or DNA extracted from either sample type. Note on this clone: It has no known antigen specificity. No qualities accompany the bases; no much larger clone lies one base away.

From a lookup of the germline V gene, CDR1 and CDR2 are SGHAT and FQNNGV. There are 17 amino acids in the CDR3, from cysteine to phenylalanine inclusive. Only the CDR3 DNA stays, 51 bases, in frame from base 1. Trimming costs V 1 base and J 5 bases, and their ends lie 20 bases apart. TCRbeta CDR3 regions were amplified from genomic DNA using the immunoSEQ Assay, a bias-controlled multiplex PCR. As for the original processing: The number of nucleated cells in each sample was estimated by amplification of reference gene primers within the assay. To quantify the absolute abundance of each unique TCRbeta CDR3 rearrangement, sequence reads were collapsed and filtered. For each sample, productive Simpson clonality was calculated by taking the square root of Simpson's diversity index across productive rearrangements. TCRdb re-hosts the immuneACCESS table, in-frame sequences only. Its copies lack some clones; in the studies checked, an unresolved V gene accounts for under half of them, and the cause for the rest is not known. V and J calls and clone size follow that table, whereas D and trimming were derived from the DNA. For this sample the table gives 150,000 or so clones, of which 81% were detected only once. The ten largest clones add up to 7% to 9% of the sample.

This receptor was obtained from a human donor with acute or convalescent COVID-19. The donor label of this sample is uncertain. Sequencing was done on a sample of peripheral blood. Recombination joined TRBV11-2 with TRBJ1-2; possibly the D gene is TRBD1, per 5 matching bases. The nucleotide sequence reads TGTGCCAGCAGCTTAGGGCACGATGAGACAGCCTTTTATGGCTACACCTTC. Its translation reads: CASSLGHDETAFYGYTF.